The rows below give T cell receptor beta chains drawn from one sample of a study of T cell responses to AZD1222 COVID-19 vaccine. The repertoire was sequenced with immunoSEQ multiplex PCR; TCRdb's copy has only in-frame clones and lacks some. The data contain 95,000 to 150,000 clones, 80% to 90% of them seen just once; the ten biggest clones take up roughly 2.3%. Specimen: peripheral blood, collected on day 0 of AZD1222 vaccination. These receptors originate from an adult in good health. The CDR3 runs from the conserved cysteine through the conserved F or W. A D gene is named only where the DNA matches it firmly. Not every row has a clone size; where given, it reads once, few, many or a size class.

V	J	size	D	DNA	CDR3
TRBV15	TRBJ2-5	NA	NA	TGTGCCACCAGCAGAGCTATGGAGACCCAGTACTTC	CATSRAMETQYF
TRBV6-1	TRBJ2-2	NA	NA	TGTGCCAGCAGTGAGCCCACAGTTGCGGGAAACACCGGGGAGCTGTTTTTT	CASSEPTVAGNTGELFF
TRBV6-4	TRBJ2-1	few	TRBD2	TGTGCCAGCAGTGACTCGGCGGGAGTGGGCAATGAGCAGTTCTTC	CASSDSAGVGNEQFF
TRBV7-8	TRBJ2-7	NA	TRBD1	TGTGCCAGCAGCTTGACAGGGTTCTCCTACGAGCAGTACTTC	CASSLTGFSYEQYF
TRBV10-3	TRBJ2-7	NA	NA	TGTGCCATCAGTGCCCCCTCGAAGGGGGAGCAGTACTTC	CAISAPSKGEQYF
TRBV10-3	TRBJ1-2	NA	NA	TGTGCCATCAGTGAGTCGATAGGGGTTTATGGCTACACCTTC	CAISESIGVYGYTF
TRBV6-5	TRBJ2-7	NA	TRBD1	TGTGCCAGCAGTTACTCGGGACAGGGGTGGGAGCAGTACTTC	CASSYSGQGWEQYF
TRBV3-1/TRBV3-2	TRBJ2-1	NA	TRBD2	TGTGCCAGCTCCGGGACTAGCGGGAGCAATGAGCAGTTCTTC	CASSGTSGSNEQFF
TRBV28	TRBJ1-2	NA	TRBD1	TGTGCCAGCAGCCTCCGTGGGACAGGGCGTCGAATTAACTATGGCTACACCTTC	CASSLRGTGRRINYGYTF
TRBV28	TRBJ2-3	once	TRBD2	TGTGCCACTCTCGGGGGGGGAGATACGCAGTATTTT	CATLGGGDTQYF
TRBV11-3	TRBJ2-5	NA	TRBD2	TGTGCCAGCAGCCGCGGGGGAGGATGGGAGACCCAGTACTTC	CASSRGGGWETQYF
TRBV28	TRBJ2-2	once	NA	TGTGCCAGCAGTTCCCGGACATTGAACACCGGGGAGCTGTTTTTT	CASSSRTLNTGELFF
TRBV4-1	TRBJ2-7	NA	NA	TGCGCCAGCAGCCCTCTTTCGGGCTACGAGCAGTACTTC	CASSPLSGYEQYF
TRBV28	TRBJ1-2	NA	NA	TGTGCCATCCCCGGGGACAAAGGGCTCCCAGGGAACTATGGCTACACCTTC	CAIPGDKGLPGNYGYTF
TRBV28	TRBJ1-5	few	NA	TGTGCCAGCAGTTCGCCTGATTGGCAAAGATATAGCAATCAGCCCCAGCATTTT	CASSSPDWQRYSNQPQHF
TRBV9	TRBJ2-3	NA	NA	TGTGCCAGCAGCCGAGGAGCTCCGGATACGCAGTATTTT	CASSRGAPDTQYF
TRBV6-5	TRBJ2-1	NA	NA	TGTGCCAGCAGTACCAGGGATGAGCAGTTCTTC	CASSTRDEQFF